This T cell receptor beta chain was observed in a study of vaccination effects on CD4 cells after COVID-19. Study-wide background: Early and late time points after vaccination were used to sample three convalescent patients.

This CDR3 region has 16 residues. Trimming at V came to 2 bases and at J to 6 bases, leaving 12 bases not matched to a gene. Germline V gene sequence: CDR1 SGHRS, CDR2 YFSETQ. The culture ran for 10 to 11 days, and then CD4+ T cells were isolated. A positive SARS-CoV-2 PCR test fell between March and December 2020. All study participants received two doses of BNT162b2 or mRNA-1273 vaccine. The method was immunoSEQ multiplex PCR; TCRdb's version includes in-frame clones alone and lacks a portion of them. The sample has tens of thousands of clones; 65% to 75% are singletons. On this clone itself: Its antigen remains unidentified.

V gene TRBV5-1 combines with J gene TRBJ1-1; 8 bases match TRBD1. The source was CD4+ T cells from PBMCs cultured without peptide, collected after COVID-19 vaccination. The clonotype originates from a human donor who had a prior SARS-CoV-2 infection. The CDR3 sequence is CASSFQVRRTGSEAFF. The CDR3 nucleotides are TGCGCCAGCAGCTTCCAGGTGCGGCGGACAGGGTCTGAAGCTTTCTTT. Variable domain in full (rest from reference TRBV5-1 and TRBJ1-1): KAGVTQTPRYLIKTRGQQVTLSCSPISGHRSVSWYQQTPGQGLQFLFEYFSETQRNKGNFPGRFSGRQFSNSRSEMNVSTLELGDSALYLCASSFQVRRTGSEAFFGQGTRLTVV.